This TCR beta chain was sequenced for a study of TIL therapy for anti-PD-1-resistant metastatic lung cancer. For the study at large: Patients had a median age of almost 55 years (range 38-75).

The study's findings and limits: This highly selected cohort may not generalize to typical lung cancer patients.

The libraries were made with immunoSEQ v3. The method was immunoSEQ multiplex PCR; TCRdb's version includes in-frame clones alone and lacks a portion of them. The top ten hold roughly 2% of the sample, which has about 18,000 clones, 80% to 90% seen once. Turning to this clone: The antigen is undetermined.

In germline, CDR1 is SGHNT, CDR2 YENEEA. CDR3 size: 13 residues. Time point of the sample: pre-treatment sample, taken before nivolumab and TIL therapy. The material was blood, obtained at baseline. The chain recombines TRBV11-3 with TRBJ2-5; D remains ambiguous. The end of the DNA aligns better with TRBJ2-7, so the J call may be wrong. The source of this sequence is a person aged 25 to 85 with non-small cell lung cancer. The chain's CDR3 is CASSPSARSEQYF. The CDR3 nucleotides are TGTGCCAGCAGCCCTTCTGCGCGGTCCGAGCAGTACTTC.